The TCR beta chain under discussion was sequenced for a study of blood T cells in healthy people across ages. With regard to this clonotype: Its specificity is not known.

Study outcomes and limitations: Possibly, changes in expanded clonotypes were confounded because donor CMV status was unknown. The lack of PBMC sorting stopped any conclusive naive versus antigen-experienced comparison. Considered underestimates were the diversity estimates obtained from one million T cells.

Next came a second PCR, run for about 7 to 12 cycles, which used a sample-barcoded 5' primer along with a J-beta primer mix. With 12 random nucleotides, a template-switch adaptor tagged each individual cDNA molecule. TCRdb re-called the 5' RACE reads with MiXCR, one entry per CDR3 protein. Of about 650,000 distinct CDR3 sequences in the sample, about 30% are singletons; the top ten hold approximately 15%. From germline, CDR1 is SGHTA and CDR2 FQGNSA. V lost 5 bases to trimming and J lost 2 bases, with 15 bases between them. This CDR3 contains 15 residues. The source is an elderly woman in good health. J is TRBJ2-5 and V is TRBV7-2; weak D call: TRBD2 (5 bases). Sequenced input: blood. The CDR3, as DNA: TGTGCCAGCAGCCTCTGGAGAGGGAATCAAGAGACCCAGTACTTC. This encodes CASSLWRGNQETQYF.